This passage covers 3 T cell receptor beta chains from one sample sequenced in a study of T cells in Graves' hyperthyroidism and ophthalmopathy. TCR beta CDR3 sequences were amplified from RNA transcripts. When the TCR CDR3 underwent first-round RT-PCR, the HTBI primer set was used. TCRdb used MiXCR to reprocess the multiplex PCR reads, holding one entry per CDR3 protein. This table has 300,000 to 500,000 distinct CDR3 sequences, around 15% appearing once. Sequencing was carried out using blood. The receptors shown here come from a man aged 45-65 years with Graves' ophthalmopathy.

The table lists this clonotype with a few counts. The rearrangement joins TRBV20-1 to TRBJ1-5, with TRBD1 identical over 9 bases. In germline, CDR1 is DFQATT, CDR2 SNEGSKA (reference sequence). The CDR3 sequence is 15 residues long. Unmatched junction bases numbered 5, after V lost 0 bases and J lost 5 bases. CDR3: CSARDSQGAYQPQHF. CDR3 DNA sequence: TGCAGTGCTAGAGATTCACAGGGGGCTTATCAGCCCCAGCATTTT.

In this sample, this clonotype turned up many times. This chain uses TRBV10-3 with TRBJ1-1; D might be TRBD1 (6 bases). There are 15 residues in the CDR3. The germline gives CDR1 ENHRY, CDR2 SYGVKD. With 0 bases removed from V and 4 bases from J, the gap between germline ends came to 12 bases. CDR3 amino acids: CAISESQGFGTEAFF. CDR3 nucleotides: TGTGCCATCAGTGAGTCCCAGGGGTTCGGCACTGAAGCTTTCTTT.

The chain recombines TRBV5-1 with TRBJ2-5; 15 bases are a match to TRBD2. The CDR3 consists of 17 residues. Germline V gene data show CDR1 as SGHRS and CDR2 as YFSETQ. V shed 0 bases and J 4 bases; nucleotides not matched to a gene: 4. The CDR3 is CASSLGTSGRASETQYF. The CDR3 DNA follows: TGCGCCAGCAGCTTGGGGACTAGCGGGAGGGCCTCAGAGACCCAGTACTTC.